The 9 T cell receptor beta chains reported below all come from one sample, sequenced in a study of blood T cell repertoires in COVID-19. The method was immunoSEQ multiplex PCR; TCRdb's version includes in-frame clones alone and lacks a portion of them. The sample yields about 69,000 clones, more than 70% seen once. The sample consisted of peripheral blood. The source of these receptors is a human donor in a cohort sampled during active COVID-19.

The chain carries TRBV3-1 (or the pseudogene TRBV3-2) and TRBJ1-2; the match to TRBD1 covers 9 bases. CDR1 LGHDT and CDR2 YNNKEL come from the germline V gene (reference sequence). The CDR3 sequence is 14 residues long. The V segment lost 6 bases and the J segment 7 bases; nucleotides outside the gene matches: 9. For the CDR3, the DNA is TGTGCCAGCAGGTCGTGGACAGGGGAGGTTGGCTACACCTTC. It encodes CASRSWTGEVGYTF.

The chain uses TRBV7-9 and TRBJ2-5, with D unresolved. In germline, CDR1 is SEHNR, CDR2 FQNEAQ (reference sequence). The CDR3 has 13 residues. Trimming removed 5 bases from V and 3 bases from J, with 10 bases in between. CDR3 in DNA: TGTGCCAGCAGCCCCTATGTCGAAGAGACCCAGTACTTC. This codes for CASSPYVEETQYF.

The chain has TRBV5-4 and TRBJ1-2; TRBD1 aligns across 10 bases. Germline V gene sequence: CDR1 SGHNT, CDR2 YYREEE (reference sequence). This CDR3 is 15 amino acids long. With 2 bases clipped from V and 6 bases from J, the junction kept 7 bases outside the gene matches. The CDR3 spells CASSFEDRGRDGYTF. CDR3 in DNA: TGTGCCAGCAGCTTTGAAGACAGGGGGCGAGATGGCTACACCTTC.

The DNA for the CDR3 is TGTGCCAGCAATAGCGGGGCTGGAAACACCATATATTTT. Amino acids: CASNSGAGNTIYF. This chain connects TRBV6-5 to TRBJ1-3; unclear D gene. Germline loops: CDR1 MNHEY, CDR2 SVGAGI. V lost 7 bases, J lost 2 bases, and 9 bases lay in between. This CDR3 is built from 13 residues.

V usage is TRBV7-9 and J usage is TRBJ2-7; 10 nucleotides line up with TRBD1. Trimming cost V 5 bases and J 4 bases; bases outside gene matches: 5. Germline assignment: CDR1 SEHNR and CDR2 FQNEAQ (reference sequence). This CDR3 is 14 amino acids long. The CDR3 spells CASSTPGQGYEQYF. The CDR3, as DNA: TGTGCCAGCAGCACCCCGGGACAGGGGTACGAGCAGTACTTC.

V gene TRBV28 combines with J gene TRBJ1-5; TRBD1 aligns across 7 bases. V shed 4 bases and J 0 bases; nucleotides not matched to a gene: 9. The CDR3 is 17 amino acids. Germline CDR1 and CDR2: MDHEN and SYDVKM. This CDR3 is CASSSPMTGHSNQPQHF. The CDR3 DNA reads as TGTGCCAGCAGTTCCCCTATGACAGGGCATAGCAATCAGCCCCAGCATTTT.

V is TRBV6-5 and J is TRBJ2-2, with a weak D call TRBD1 (5 bases). Germline V gives CDR1 MNHEY, CDR2 SVGAGI. V lost 8 bases to trimming and J lost 5 bases, with 9 bases between them. The CDR3 has 12 residues. The CDR3 nucleotides are TGTGCCAGCCGACGACAGACCGGGGAGCTGTTTTTT. It yields the protein CASRRQTGELFF.

This chain joins TRBV6-6 and TRBJ2-2; D perhaps matches TRBD1 (7 bases). The ends were cut back, 6 bases at V and 4 bases at J, with 9 bases in the middle. Germline values: CDR1 MNHNY, CDR2 SVGAGI (reference sequence). The CDR3 is 13 residues long. The CDR3 coding sequence is TGTGCCAGCAGCAGGGGGGCCACCGGGGAGCTGTTTTTT. The encoded protein is CASSRGATGELFF.

The J gene is TRBJ2-3, the V gene TRBV6-5, with TRBD2 identical over 11 bases. The CDR3 runs 15 residues. Per the germline V gene, CDR1 is MNHEY and CDR2 is SVGAGI. V trimming: 5 bases; J trimming: 1 base; junction bases outside the gene matches: 2. CDR3 coding DNA: TGTGCCAGCAGTAAACTAGCGGGAGGCACAGATACGCAGTATTTT. This codes for CASSKLAGGTDTQYF.